The 28 T cell receptor beta chains given below trace back to one sample, sequenced in a study of blood T cell repertoires in COVID-19. TCRdb's table, derived via immunoSEQ multiplex PCR, lists solely in-frame clones and lacks some. The data hold around 130,000 clones, with 80% to 90% observed a single time. Material: peripheral blood. These receptors came from a man between 60 and 75 years old with active or convalescent COVID-19.

V usage is TRBV4-3 and J usage is TRBJ2-7, with 8 bases that match TRBD2. The CDR3 contains 17 residues. Germline V gene lookup returns CDR1 LGHNA and CDR2 YSLEER. V trimming: 0 bases; J trimming: 0 bases; junction bases outside the gene matches: 7. The CDR3 spells CASSQDFPSGSSYEQYF. CDR3 DNA sequence: TGCGCCAGCAGCCAAGACTTCCCAAGCGGGAGCTCCTACGAGCAGTACTTC.

The genes are TRBV19 and TRBJ2-2, with D tentatively TRBD1 (5 bases). V lost 3 bases and J lost 5, with 7 bases in between. Germline CDR1 reads LNHDA; CDR2 reads SQIVND (reference sequence). The length of the CDR3 is 13 residues. CDR3: CASSISGTGELFF. CDR3 DNA: TGTGCCAGTAGTATCTCAGGGACCGGGGAGCTGTTTTTT.

The V and J genes are TRBV19 and TRBJ2-1; D gene uncertain. CDR1 is LNHDA, CDR2 SQIVND, per germline (reference sequence). The CDR3 runs 16 residues. The V end lost 3 bases, the J end lost 1 base, and 13 bases lay between the germline ends. CDR3 sequence (DNA): TGTGCCAGTAGTATGCCCCCTTACAGTTCCTACAATGAGCAGTTCTTC. It encodes CASSMPPYSSYNEQFF.

J is TRBJ2-3 and V is TRBV24-1; 7 bases map to TRBD1. Germline V lookup: CDR1 KGHDR, CDR2 SFDVKD. The CDR3 covers 15 residues. Trimming removed 4 bases from V and 5 bases from J; junction bases left unmatched: 8. As DNA, the CDR3 is TGTGCCACCAGTGAAGAGGGGGCTATGGTAGATACGCAGTATTTT. Translated, it gives CATSEEGAMVDTQYF.

The gene calls are TRBV5-1 and TRBJ2-1; 10 nucleotides align to TRBD2. The V gene's germline CDR1 is SGHRS and CDR2 YFSETQ. J gave up 7 bases and V 0 bases, and 10 bases lay outside the gene matches. The CDR3 contains 17 residues. In DNA, the CDR3 is TGCGCCAGCAGCTTGGCGAAAAGCGGGAGGGCCGGGAATGAGCAGTTCTTC. This codes for CASSLAKSGRAGNEQFF.

The genes are TRBV2 and TRBJ2-1; unclear D gene. The germline gives CDR1 SNHLY, CDR2 FYNNEI. Trimming removed 3 bases at V and 9 bases at J, with 6 bases between. The CDR3 consists of 11 residues. CDR3 bases: TGTGCCAGCAGTGACGTAATTGAGCAGTTCTTC. Amino acid sequence: CASSDVIEQFF.

Only a few counts were recorded for this clone. The CDR3 coding sequence is TGTGCCAGCAGCGTAGGCACAGAATTTTTCTATGGCTACACCTTC. The encoded protein is CASSVGTEFFYGYTF. The J gene is TRBJ1-2, the V gene TRBV9; D is undetermined. Trimming removed 0 bases at V and 4 bases at J, with 13 bases between. The length of the CDR3 is 15 residues. Germline V gene sequence: CDR1 SGDLS, CDR2 YYNGEE.

The chain links TRBV6-6 to TRBJ2-7; 7 nucleotides agree with TRBD1. V shed 5 bases and J 2 bases; nucleotides not matched to a gene: 6. Looked up from germline, CDR1 is MNHNY and CDR2 is SVGAGI (reference sequence). This CDR3 has 14 residues. The CDR3 reads CASSHNRGTYEQYF. The CDR3 DNA is TGTGCCAGCAGTCACAACAGGGGCACCTACGAGCAGTACTTC.

The rearrangement links TRBV2 to TRBJ2-2, with 9 bases aligning to TRBD1. The junction had 10 bases not matched to a gene; V was cut back by 4 bases and J by 1 base. The CDR3 is made up of 18 amino acids. Germline CDR1 and CDR2: SNHLY and FYNNEI. The CDR3 loop is CASSVGQGPPGNTGELFF. The CDR3, as DNA: TGTGCCAGCAGTGTAGGACAGGGGCCACCCGGGAACACCGGGGAGCTGTTTTTT.

This chain uses TRBV29-1 with TRBJ2-1; TRBD2 is a possible D gene (5 bases). Trimming cost V 6 bases and J 3 bases, with 12 bases left between them. The CDR3 contains 13 residues. Germline CDR1 and CDR2: SQVTM and ANQGSEA. CDR3 region: CSVAGLNYNEQFF. In DNA form, the CDR3 reads TGCAGCGTGGCCGGACTTAACTACAATGAGCAGTTCTTC.

V is TRBV6-4 and J is TRBJ1-5; 8 bases agree with TRBD1. Germline CDR1 is MRHNA and CDR2 is SNTAGT. The CDR3 has 15 amino acids. Losses at the gene ends were 3 bases for V and 4 bases for J; bases not matched to a gene: 5. CDR3 protein: CASSETGEGNQPQHF. CDR3 in DNA: TGTGCCAGCAGTGAGACAGGGGAAGGAAATCAGCCCCAGCATTTT.

The rearrangement joins TRBV19 to TRBJ1-2; 7 bases are a match to TRBD1. The CDR3 spans 15 residues. The germline V gene encodes CDR1 LNHDA and CDR2 SQIVND (reference sequence). The junction had 9 bases not matched to a gene; V was cut back by 6 bases and J by 2 bases. Here the CDR3 reads CASSGQARRNYGYTF. Here the CDR3 DNA reads TGTGCCAGTAGCGGACAGGCCAGGAGGAACTATGGCTACACCTTC.

The chain is built from TRBV21-1 and TRBJ1-1. TRBV21-1 is flagged as a pseudogene. The CDR3 has 15 residues. The CDR3 sequence: CASSKGRGQDTEAFF. CDR3 sequence (DNA): TGTGCCAGCAGCAAAGGGCGGGGGCAGGACACTGAAGCTTTCTTT.

The V gene is TRBV5-1, the J gene TRBJ2-1; 8 bases line up with TRBD1. Germline V gene lookup returns CDR1 SGHRS and CDR2 YFSETQ. The CDR3 is made up of 13 amino acids. With 7 bases clipped from V and 7 bases from J, the junction kept 7 bases outside the gene matches. The DNA of the CDR3 is TGCGCCAGCTGGGGGACAGGAAATAATGAGCAGTTCTTC. Protein product: CASWGTGNNEQFF.

With regard to this clone: The sample has other DNA sequences that encode this CDR3 too. The V call is TRBV20-1, the J call TRBJ1-5; 8 bases map to TRBD1. The CDR3 covers 11 residues. The germline gives CDR1 DFQATT, CDR2 SNEGSKA (reference sequence). The V and J ends lost 6 bases and 7 bases, in that order; junction bases with no gene match: 2. For the CDR3, the DNA is TGCAGTGCCACAGGGGGACAGCCCCAGCATTTT. This gives the protein CSATGGQPQHF.

The chain joins TRBV29-1 to TRBJ1-1, with D perhaps TRBD1 (6 bases). V was clipped by 6 bases and J by 0 bases, with 11 bases between them. Germline CDR1 and CDR2: SQVTM and ANQGSEA. This CDR3 comprises 13 residues. The CDR3 sequence is CSVEDSLNTEAFF. The CDR3 nucleotides are TGCAGCGTCGAGGACAGCCTGAACACTGAAGCTTTCTTT.

The CDR3 reads CASNRGMGRYNEQFF. The CDR3 region has the DNA TGTGCCAGCAACCGGGGGATGGGCCGTTACAATGAGCAGTTCTTC. This rearrangement joins TRBV3-1 (or the pseudogene TRBV3-2) to TRBJ2-1, with D perhaps TRBD2 (6 bases). The ends were cut back, 7 bases at V and 4 bases at J, with 17 bases in the middle. This CDR3 comprises 15 residues. Per the germline V gene, CDR1 is LGHDT and CDR2 is YNNKEL (reference sequence).

DNA of the CDR3: TGTGCCAGCAGCGAGGGACAAGGATGGGGTACGCAGTATTTT. This codes for CASSEGQGWGTQYF. The chain combines TRBV16 with TRBJ2-3, with D perhaps TRBD1 (6 bases). Trimming removed 5 bases from V and 8 bases from J, with 17 bases in between. The CDR3 covers 14 residues. CDR1 is KGHSY and CDR2 is FQNENV in the germline V gene.

The chain links TRBV6-5 to TRBJ1-1, with D hard to call. The CDR3 consists of 12 residues. Looked up from germline, CDR1 is MNHEY and CDR2 is SVGAGI. The V and J ends lost 2 bases and 4 bases respectively, with 5 bases between them. CDR3 sequence reads: CASSYGSTEAFF. DNA for the CDR3: TGTGCCAGCAGTTACGGGAGCACTGAAGCTTTCTTT.

V and J are TRBV19 and TRBJ1-1, with D perhaps matching TRBD1 (5 bases). V gave up 7 bases and J gave up 1 base, with 13 bases separating them. The V gene's germline CDR1 is LNHDA and CDR2 SQIVND (reference sequence). This CDR3 has 14 amino acids. The CDR3 region has the DNA TGTGCCAGTATCCGACGTAGGGGGAACACTGAAGCTTTCTTT. Residues: CASIRRRGNTEAFF.

The V gene is TRBV10-2, the J gene TRBJ2-3; 9 bases are shared with TRBD2. CDR3 length: 16 residues. Trimming removed 2 bases from V and 0 bases from J; junction bases left unmatched: 3. Germline V gives CDR1 WSHSY, CDR2 SAAADI. In DNA form, the CDR3 reads TGCGCCAGCAGTGAGGCTAGCGGGGCTAGCACAGATACGCAGTATTTT. Translation gives CASSEASGASTDTQYF.

CDR3 sequence (DNA): TGTGCCACGTCCCCCGGACAGGGGGCTTCTAACTATGGCTACACCTTC. Translating gives CATSPGQGASNYGYTF. The chain couples TRBV24-1 to TRBJ1-2, with 11 bases identical to TRBD1. CDR1 and CDR2 from the germline V gene are KGHDR and SFDVKD. The CDR3 runs 16 residues. V lost 10 bases and J lost 0; bases outside the gene matches: 9.

The chain employs TRBV5-4 and TRBJ2-7, with 12 bases matching TRBD2. Germline V lookup: CDR1 SGHNT, CDR2 YYREEE (reference sequence). Unmatched junction bases numbered 15, after V lost 4 bases and J lost 7 bases. The CDR3 totals 17 residues. The CDR3 DNA reads as TGTGCCAGCAGCGCGGGGGGGAGACTAGCGGGAGTAGGAGAGCAGTACTTC. Translating it yields CASSAGGRLAGVGEQYF.

The chain combines TRBV24-1 with TRBJ2-1; 10 bases are a match to TRBD1. V shed 0 bases, J shed 3 bases, and the junction held 1 base outside the gene matches. The CDR3 spans 16 residues. Germline-derived CDR1 and CDR2 are KGHDR and SFDVKD. The CDR3 DNA sequence: TGTGCCACCAGTGATTTGGGACAGGGGGACTACAATGAGCAGTTCTTC. It specifies CATSDLGQGDYNEQFF.

The V call is TRBV6-2 or TRBV6-3, the J call TRBJ1-5, with 9 bases matching TRBD1. The length of the CDR3 is 16 residues. The V gene end was trimmed by 2 bases and the J gene end by 6 bases; junction bases not matched to a gene: 8. Germline V gene sequence: CDR1 MNHEY, CDR2 SVGEGT. The CDR3 nucleotides are TGTGCCAGCAGTTACCCCGGACAGGGGTTGGTTCAGCCCCAGCATTTT. It translates to CASSYPGQGLVQPQHF.

In its sample, this clone was seen many times. This chain links TRBV29-1 with TRBJ1-1; 12 nucleotides agree with TRBD1. The CDR3 runs 13 residues. V shed 8 bases and J 7 bases; nucleotides not matched to a gene: 8. Per the germline V gene, CDR1 is SQVTM and CDR2 is ANQGSEA. The CDR3 loop is CSTGQGALDEAFF. The CDR3 bases are TGCAGCACGGGACAGGGGGCGTTAGATGAAGCTTTCTTT.

The chain recombines TRBV29-1 with TRBJ1-1; possible D gene TRBD1, 5 bases. CDR1 and CDR2 (germline): SQVTM, ANQGSEA. Trimming took 5 bases from V and 5 from J, leaving 12 bases between them. The CDR3 is 12 residues long. DNA for the CDR3: TGCAGCGTTCGGCAGGGAAGTACTGAAGCTTTCTTT. Its translation: CSVRQGSTEAFF.

J is TRBJ1-2 and V is TRBV10-3, with a possible D match to TRBD1 (5 bases). Per the germline V gene, CDR1 is ENHRY and CDR2 is SYGVKD. Trimming took off 0 bases at V and 8 bases at J, with 19 bases between the two ends. There are 16 residues in the CDR3. CDR3 in amino acids: CAISESGEGTLGGYTF. DNA of the CDR3: TGTGCCATCAGTGAGTCGGGGGAGGGGACCTTAGGAGGCTACACCTTC.